The 21 T cell receptor beta chains presented below share a single source sample, sequenced in a study of tumor-infiltrating lymphocytes in oesophageal squamous cell carcinoma. TCRdb processed the PCR reads anew with MiXCR; each CDR3 protein has one entry. Of approximately 12,000 distinct CDR3 sequences in the sample, 57% are singletons; the top ten hold 35%. The sequenced sample consisted of esophageal tumor tissue. The receptors derive from a male donor with esophageal squamous cell carcinoma.

The CDR3 DNA follows: TGTGCCAGCAGCTTAGGCACAGCTGGGGCCAACGTCCTGACTTTC. Translating it yields CASSLGTAGANVLTF. The chain employs TRBV7-3 and TRBJ2-6, with no clear D. The CDR3 loop spans 15 amino acids. CDR1 is SGHTA, CDR2 FQGTGA, per germline. Trimming removed 2 bases from V and 2 bases from J, with 7 bases in between.

By its share, this clonotype is medium-sized (0.01 to 0.1%). The genes are TRBV28 and TRBJ2-3; D is unclear. Trimming took off 1 base at V and 1 base at J, with 3 bases between the two ends. Germline CDR1 is MDHEN and CDR2 is SYDVKM. The CDR3 has 13 residues. The CDR3 spells CASSLSGTDTQYF. The CDR3 bases are TGTGCCAGCAGTTTATCTGGCACAGATACGCAGTATTTT.

The chain employs TRBV5-1 and TRBJ1-1; a weak D match, TRBD1 (6 bases). V lost 4 bases, J lost 1 base, and 17 bases lay in between. CDR1 and CDR2 from the germline V gene are SGHRS and YFSETQ. This CDR3 is 16 amino acids long. The CDR3 bases are TGCGCCAGCAGCCCCCGACAGGATATGGGGAACACTGAAGCTTTCTTT. Residues: CASSPRQDMGNTEAFF.

The chain uses TRBV7-2 and TRBJ2-5; D unclear. The J call may be faulty, since TRBJ2-3 better matches the DNA end. This CDR3 is built from 11 residues. Per the germline V gene, CDR1 is SGHTA and CDR2 is FQGNSA. The CDR3 region is CANEVTDTQYF. Here the CDR3 DNA reads TGTGCCAATGAAGTGACAGATACGCAGTATTTT.

The V call is TRBV7-2, the J call TRBJ2-5; D perhaps matches TRBD1 (5 bases). Gene TRBJ2-4 matches the end of the DNA better, so the J call may be wrong. This CDR3 contains 16 residues. In germline, CDR1 is SGHTA, CDR2 FQGNSA. The CDR3 region has the DNA TGTGCCAGCAGCTTTTTCCTCCGACAGACCAAAAACATTCAGTACTTC. Protein: CASSFFLRQTKNIQYF.

This clonotype occurred a few times. The rearrangement uses TRBV7-2 and TRBJ2-3, with 14 bases lining up with TRBD2. Germline V gene data show CDR1 as SGHTA and CDR2 as FQGNSA. The CDR3 is made up of 20 amino acids. J gave up 0 bases and V 0 bases, and 8 bases lay outside the gene matches. In DNA form, the CDR3 reads TGTGCCAGCAGCTTAGCCCCCGGACTAGCGGGAGGTGCTAGCACAGATACGCAGTATTTT. Translation gives CASSLAPGLAGGASTDTQYF.

As regards this clonotype: This may be a read error: a much more frequent sequence differs by one nucleotide. The rearrangement links TRBV5-3 to TRBJ2-1; 8 bases align to TRBD2. TRBV5-3 is identified as an open reading frame with a role that is uncertain. The CDR3 has 16 amino acids. V was pared by 8 bases and J by 10 bases, with 20 bases of the junction left unmatched. For the CDR3, the DNA is TGTGCCAGCAGCCATACGCCGGGACTAGTAGTCTACGAGCAGTTCTTC. Its translation is CASSHTPGLVVYEQFF.

This chain connects TRBV6-6 to TRBJ2-5; D not certain. The DNA end lines up better with TRBJ2-1; the J call may be wrong. The CDR3 contains 14 residues. Germline V gives CDR1 MNHNY, CDR2 SVGAGI (reference sequence). The CDR3 DNA follows: TGTGCCAGCAGTTACTCGAGATCAACAAATGAGCAGTTCTTC. Translating it yields CASSYSRSTNEQFF.

This chain uses TRBV6-6 with TRBJ2-3; 8 bases fit TRBD1. The end of the DNA fits TRBJ1-1 better, so the J call may be wrong. Germline CDR1 is MNHNY and CDR2 is SVGAGI (reference sequence). The CDR3 totals 13 residues. The CDR3 is CASRRQGYTEAFF. The CDR3 DNA sequence: TGTGCCAGCAGGCGACAGGGGTATACTGAAGCTTTCTTT.

This clonotype was recorded a few times. Germline is not matched at one junction end, which may reflect a read error. This chain uses TRBV7-6 with TRBJ2-7; D may be TRBD2 (6 bases). The CDR3 consists of 14 residues. Germline CDR1 is SGHVS and CDR2 is FNYEAQ. The CDR3, as DNA: TGTGCTAGCAGCTTATCGAATCAGGGTGGCGGGAAGTTCTTC. This codes for CASSLSNQGGGKFF.

The rearrangement joins TRBV7-6 to TRBJ2-7; 7 bases are shared with TRBD2. The J call may not be correct, given that the DNA end is closer to TRBJ2-1. This CDR3 comprises 18 residues. Germline V gene data show CDR1 as SGHVS and CDR2 as FNYEAQ. CDR3 in DNA: TGTGCCAGCAGCTTAAATCCCGGTGGGAGGGCCAGTAGGGGTGAGCAGTTCTTC. This codes for CASSLNPGGRASRGEQFF.

This clonotype was observed many times. The rearrangement links TRBV7-2 to TRBJ2-3; 7 bases map to TRBD2. The CDR3 has 15 residues. V gave up 6 bases and J gave up 0 bases; unmatched junction bases: 6. CDR1 and CDR2 (germline): SGHTA, FQGNSA. The CDR3 protein is CASSRDYLSTDTQYF. CDR3 sequence (DNA): TGTGCCAGCAGTCGGGACTACCTCAGCACAGATACGCAGTATTTT.

V gene TRBV6-1 combines with J gene TRBJ2-7; 12 nucleotides align to TRBD1. The germline V gene has CDR1 MNHNS and CDR2 SASEGT. The CDR3 is 15 amino acids. V shed 6 bases, J shed 6 bases, and the junction held 9 bases outside the gene matches. In DNA, the CDR3 is TGTGCCAGCAGCCGAACCGGGACAGGGGGCCCCGAGCAGTACTTC. It is translated as CASSRTGTGGPEQYF.

The chain carries TRBV11-2 and TRBJ2-7, with TRBD2 identical over 14 bases. The CDR3 has 15 amino acids. V dropped 8 bases and J dropped 2; count of bases not matched to a gene: 5. Germline V gives CDR1 SGHAT, CDR2 FQNNGV. DNA of the CDR3: TGTGCCAGCGAACAGGGACTAGCGGGAGCCTACGAGCAGTACTTC. Protein: CASEQGLAGAYEQYF.

This clonotype is medium-sized. This chain joins TRBV6-6 and TRBJ2-2, with unresolved D. The germline gives CDR1 MNHNY, CDR2 SVGAGI (reference sequence). The CDR3 has 14 residues. V was pared by 2 bases and J by 1 base, with 5 bases between. The CDR3 nucleotides read TGTGCCAGCAGTTACGGGGAGAACACCGGGGAGCTGTTTTTT. Translation: CASSYGENTGELFF.

The V call is TRBV7-4, the J call TRBJ2-3; 10 nucleotides line up with TRBD2. J gave up 2 bases and V 5 bases, and 7 bases lay outside the gene matches. The germline gives CDR1 SGHVT, CDR2 SQSDAQ. This CDR3 is built from 16 residues. The CDR3 DNA reads as TGTGCCAGCAGCCCAGCTAGCGGGAGTATCACAGATACGCAGTATTTT. Translated: CASSPASGSITDTQYF.

By its share, this clonotype is large. The V gene is TRBV7-9, the J gene TRBJ2-6; D is unresolved. V was pared by 3 bases and J by 1 base, with 4 bases between. The germline V gene has CDR1 SEHNR and CDR2 FQNEAQ (reference sequence). The CDR3 sequence is 14 residues long. The CDR3 is CASSFSSGANVLTF. The CDR3 DNA is TGTGCCAGCAGCTTCTCGTCTGGGGCCAACGTCCTGACTTTC.

The chain recombines TRBV28 with TRBJ2-7, with D possibly TRBD2 on 6 matching bases. The J call is doubtful: the DNA matches TRBJ2-1 better. CDR1 and CDR2 (germline): MDHEN, SYDVKM. This CDR3 spans 12 amino acids. The CDR3 protein is CASSSSSDEQFF. CDR3 nucleotides: TGTGCCAGCAGTTCCTCTAGCGATGAGCAGTTCTTC.

This clonotype is categorized as medium-sized. The chain links TRBV28 to TRBJ2-7; D is possibly TRBD1 or TRBD2 (6 bases each). V lost 8 bases, J lost 4 bases, and 12 bases lay in between. The CDR3 totals 12 residues. The germline gives CDR1 MDHEN, CDR2 SYDVKM. The CDR3: CASEEGGYEQYF. The DNA for the CDR3 is TGTGCCAGCGAGGAGGGGGGTTACGAGCAGTACTTC.

For the CDR3, the DNA is TGTGCCAGCAGCTTAGCGGCCATTTACGAGCAGTACTTC. Translation: CASSLAAIYEQYF. The chain employs TRBV7-6 and TRBJ2-1; no clear D. Near its end, the DNA agrees better with TRBJ2-7, so the J call may be wrong. There are 13 residues in the CDR3. Germline V gene lookup returns CDR1 SGHVS and CDR2 FNYEAQ.

The chain combines TRBV7-2 with TRBJ2-1, with 12 bases lining up with TRBD2. The J call is uncertain, as TRBJ2-7 better fits the DNA end. The CDR3 is 14 residues long. The germline V gene encodes CDR1 SGHTA and CDR2 FQGNSA. CDR3 amino acids: CASSRLAGAYEQYF. The DNA of the CDR3 is TGTGCCAGCAGCCGACTAGCGGGGGCCTACGAGCAGTACTTC.